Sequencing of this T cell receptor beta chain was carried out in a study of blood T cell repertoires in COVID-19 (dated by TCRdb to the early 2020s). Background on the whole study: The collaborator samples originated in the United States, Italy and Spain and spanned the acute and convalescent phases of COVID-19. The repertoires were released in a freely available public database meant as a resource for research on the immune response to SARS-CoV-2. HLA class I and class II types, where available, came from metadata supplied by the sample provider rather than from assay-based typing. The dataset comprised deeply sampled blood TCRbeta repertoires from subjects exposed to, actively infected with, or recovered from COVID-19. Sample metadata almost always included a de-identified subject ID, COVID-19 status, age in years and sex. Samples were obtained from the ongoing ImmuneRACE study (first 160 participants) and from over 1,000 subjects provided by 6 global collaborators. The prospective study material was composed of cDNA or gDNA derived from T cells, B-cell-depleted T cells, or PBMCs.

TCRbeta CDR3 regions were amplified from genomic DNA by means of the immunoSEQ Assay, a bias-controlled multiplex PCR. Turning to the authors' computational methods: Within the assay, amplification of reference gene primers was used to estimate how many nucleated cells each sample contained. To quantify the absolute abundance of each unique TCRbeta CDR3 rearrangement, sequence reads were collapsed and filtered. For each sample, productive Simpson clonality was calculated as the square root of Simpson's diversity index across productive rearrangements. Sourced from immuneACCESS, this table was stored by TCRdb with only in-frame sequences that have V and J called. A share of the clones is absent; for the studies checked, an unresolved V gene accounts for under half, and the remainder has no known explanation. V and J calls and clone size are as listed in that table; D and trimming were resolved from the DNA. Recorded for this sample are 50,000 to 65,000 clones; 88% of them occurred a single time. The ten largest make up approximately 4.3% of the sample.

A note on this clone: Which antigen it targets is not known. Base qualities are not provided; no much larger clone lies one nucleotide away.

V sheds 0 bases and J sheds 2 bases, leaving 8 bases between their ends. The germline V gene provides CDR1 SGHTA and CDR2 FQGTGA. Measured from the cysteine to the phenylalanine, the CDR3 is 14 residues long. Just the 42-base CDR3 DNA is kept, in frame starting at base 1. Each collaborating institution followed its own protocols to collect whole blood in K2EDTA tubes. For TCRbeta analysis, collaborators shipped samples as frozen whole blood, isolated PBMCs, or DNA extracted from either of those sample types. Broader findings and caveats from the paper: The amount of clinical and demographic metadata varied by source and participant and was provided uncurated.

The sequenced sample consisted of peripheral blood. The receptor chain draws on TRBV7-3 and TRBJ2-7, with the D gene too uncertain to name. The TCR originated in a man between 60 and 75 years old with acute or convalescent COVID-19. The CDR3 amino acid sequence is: CASSLTGQTYEQYF. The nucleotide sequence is TGTGCCAGCAGCTTAACGGGCCAAACCTACGAGCAGTACTTC.